Listed below are T cell receptor beta chains from one sample, sequenced in a study of shared clonotypes between healthy human individuals. Method: immunoSEQ multiplex PCR; TCRdb's copy keeps in-frame clones and lacks some. Here the sample spans about 2.1 million clones, roughly 91% being singletons. The sample consisted of naive CD8+ T cells from PBMCs. The receptors here all came from a man between 18 and 35 years old in good health. Some clones in this sample may be carry-over from other donors' samples. The CDR3 runs from the conserved cysteine through the conserved F or W. D genes are given only for firm matches. The size field is filled for only some rows; it gives once, few, many or a size class.

>TRBJ2-1|.|.|TRBV11-1
TGTGCCAGCAGCCCCCAGGGAGTTGAGCAGTTCTTC
CASSPQGVEQFF
>TRBJ2-3|TRBD2|.|TRBV10-3
TGTGCCATCAGTGAGTCGATGCGGGGGGACACAGATACGCAGTATTTT
CAISESMRGDTDTQYF
>TRBJ1-1|TRBD1|.|TRBV10-3
TGTGCCATCAGTGAGTCATTAGGGGGCGGGAACACTGAAGCTTTCTTT
CAISESLGGGNTEAFF
>TRBJ1-1|.|.|TRBV21-1
TGTGCCAGCAGCAAAGCGTTTAAGTTGCACACTGAAGCTTTCTTT
CASSKAFKLHTEAFF
>TRBJ2-7|.|.|TRBV27
TGTGCCAGCAGTTTTAGCGCGACCTACGAGCAGTACTTC
CASSFSATYEQYF
>TRBJ2-2|TRBD1|.|TRBV18
TGTGCCAGCTCTCCCGACAGGGTTGGCACCGGGGAGCTGTTTTTT
CASSPDRVGTGELFF
>TRBJ2-7|TRBD2|.|TRBV29-1
TGCAGCGCCGGACTAGCGGGAGCTTCCTCCTACGAGCAGTACTTC
CSAGLAGASSYEQYF
>TRBJ1-2|.|.|TRBV10-3
TGTGCCATTGGGTCAGAACGGAACTATGGCTACACCTTC
CAIGSERNYGYTF
>TRBJ2-3|.|.|TRBV6-6
TGTGCCAGCACCCACACTCAGGTGACCACAGATACGCAGTATTTT
CASTHTQVTTDTQYF
>TRBJ1-1|.|.|TRBV11-2
TGTGCCAGCAGCACGAGGGCCGGGGTCAACACTGAAGCTTTCTTT
CASSTRAGVNTEAFF
>TRBJ1-5|.|.|TRBV27
TGTGCCAGCAGTGCCTATAGCAATCAGCCCCAGCATTTT
CASSAYSNQPQHF
>TRBJ1-2|.|.|TRBV14
TGTGCCAGCAGCCAATGGAAGAATGATGGCTACACCTTC
CASSQWKNDGYTF
>TRBJ1-2|TRBD1|.|TRBV15
TGTGCCACCACTCCGGACAGGGGAGACTATGGCTACACCTTC
CATTPDRGDYGYTF
>TRBJ1-2|.|.|TRBV19
TGTGCCAGTAGTCTAGGACAGCCAATCTATGGCTACACCTTC
CASSLGQPIYGYTF
>TRBJ1-3|TRBD1|once|TRBV5-4
TGTGCCAGCAGCCTGGACAGGGGGGCTGGAAACACCATATATTTT
CASSLDRGAGNTIYF
>TRBJ2-1|.|once|TRBV4-1
TGCGCCAGCAGCCAGGCAGGGAGCTCCTACAATGAGCAGTTCTTC
CASSQAGSSYNEQFF
>TRBJ2-1|TRBD2|.|TRBV5-4
TGTGCCAGCAGCTCGCTTAGCGGGAGTAGGGATGAGCAGTTCTTC
CASSSLSGSRDEQFF
>TRBJ2-7|.|.|TRBV5-1
TGCGCCAGCAGCTTGGCCTTGGCGGGACAAGCCTACGAGCAGTACTTC
CASSLALAGQAYEQYF
>TRBJ1-4|TRBD1|.|TRBV6-6
TGTGCCAGCAGTTACTATGGACAGGGGGCGGAGGGAAAACTGTTTTTT
CASSYYGQGAEGKLFF
>TRBJ2-7|.|once|TRBV27
TGTGCCAGCAGTTCCGGGACGACGGGGGAGCAGTACTTC
CASSSGTTGEQYF
>TRBJ2-7|TRBD1|.|TRBV6-5
TGTGCCAGCAGTTACTCGGCGGGACAGGGGGTCTACGAGCAGTACTTC
CASSYSAGQGVYEQYF
>TRBJ1-5|.|once|TRBV28
TGTGCCAGCAGTCCCAGGACGGCTTATAGCAATCAGCCCCAGCATTTT
CASSPRTAYSNQPQHF
>TRBJ1-2|TRBD1|.|TRBV28
TGTGCCAGCAGTTCCTACACCAGGGGGCAGGGCTATGGCTACACCTTC
CASSSYTRGQGYGYTF
>TRBJ2-7|.|.|TRBV5-1
TGCGCCAGCAGCTATTCGGGGGCCACCTACGAGCAGTACTTC
CASSYSGATYEQYF
>TRBJ2-7|.|.|TRBV27
TGTGCCAGCAGTTTGAGGGAGTTCTACGAGCAGTACTTC
CASSLREFYEQYF
>TRBJ2-3|TRBD2|.|TRBV18
TGTGCCAGCTCACCTACGGACGGGAGGCCCACAGATACGCAGTATTTT
CASSPTDGRPTDTQYF
>TRBJ2-2|.|few|TRBV19
TGTGCCAGTAGTATTGGGAGCCGGTCGGGGGAGCTGTTTTTT
CASSIGSRSGELFF
>TRBJ2-7|TRBD2|.|TRBV28
TGTGCCAGCAGAATAGCGGGAGGACCCCCCAACGAGCAGTACTTC
CASRIAGGPPNEQYF
>TRBJ2-3|.|.|TRBV19
TGTGCCAGCCAGAACGGGGGATGGACGCAGTATTTT
CASQNGGWTQYF
>TRBJ2-1|.|.|TRBV10-1
TGCGCCAGCAGTGAGGGGGGGGCTCCCACCTACAATGAGCAGTTCTTC
CASSEGGAPTYNEQFF
>TRBJ1-2|TRBD1|.|TRBV27
TGTGCCAGCAGTTCTAGGACAGGGTTTAACTATGGCTACACCTTC
CASSSRTGFNYGYTF
>TRBJ1-2|.|once|TRBV27
TGTGCCAGCAGTCCGCGAGAGGGAAACTATGGCTACACCTTC
CASSPREGNYGYTF
>TRBJ2-3|TRBD2|.|TRBV28
TGTGCCAGCAGTTTAGGGCCCGTCGCGGGAGTCGGCACAGATACGCAGTATTTT
CASSLGPVAGVGTDTQYF
>TRBJ1-1|TRBD1|few|TRBV6-5
TGTGCCAGCAGCCTCGACAGGGAACCGCCTGAAGCTTTCTTT
CASSLDREPPEAFF
>TRBJ2-1|.|.|TRBV9
TGTGCCAGCAGCGTTACGCGGGTGGGCTCCTACAATGAGCAGTTCTTC
CASSVTRVGSYNEQFF
>TRBJ1-1|TRBD1|.|TRBV6-5
TGTGCCAGCAGCCAGGGGGCCGGGACCGAAGCTTTCTTT
CASSQGAGTEAFF
>TRBJ2-7|TRBD1|.|TRBV14
TGTGCCAGCGGAACGGATGACAGGGCGATCTACGAGCAGTACTTC
CASGTDDRAIYEQYF
>TRBJ2-1|TRBD1|.|TRBV27
TGTGCCAGCAGTTTTTGGACAGGCCGACCCTACAATGAGCAGTTCTTC
CASSFWTGRPYNEQFF
>TRBJ1-2|.|.|TRBV27
TGTGCCAGCAGTGCGGTAAGGGGGAACTATGGCTACACCTTC
CASSAVRGNYGYTF
>TRBJ2-3|TRBD1|.|TRBV6-4
TGTGCCACCCACCGGGACAGGAGCACAGATACGCAGTATTTT
CATHRDRSTDTQYF
>TRBJ2-5|.|.|TRBV27
TGTGCCAGCAGTTTATCCCCAGGGGCATACCAAGAGACCCAGTACTTC
CASSLSPGAYQETQYF
>TRBJ2-5|TRBD1|.|TRBV7-8
TGTGCCAGCAGCTTAGGGAGATACAGGGGGCGCAGGGAGACCCAGTACTTC
CASSLGRYRGRRETQYF
>TRBJ2-5|TRBD2|.|TRBV15
TGTGCCACCAGCCCGCGGGGAGGGGAGACCCAGTACTTC
CATSPRGGETQYF
>TRBJ2-7|.|.|TRBV5-6
TGTGCCAGCAGCTTGGCCGGGGACCCCTACGAGCAGTACTTC
CASSLAGDPYEQYF
>TRBJ1-1|.|few|TRBV7-9
TGTGCCAGCAGCTGGAGGGAAGCTTTCTTT
CASSWREAFF
>TRBJ2-1|TRBD2|.|TRBV11-2
TGTGCCAGCACCCGTCGGACTAGCGGAGTTTACAATGAGCAGTTCTTC
CASTRRTSGVYNEQFF
>TRBJ2-6|TRBD1|.|TRBV7-2
TGTGCCAGCAGACCGGGACAGGGAGGGACTGGGGCCAACGTCCTGACTTTC
CASRPGQGGTGANVLTF
>TRBJ2-1|.|.|TRBV9
TGTGCCAGCAGCGACGGGGGAACTTCCTACAATGAGCAGTTCTTC
CASSDGGTSYNEQFF
>TRBJ2-7|.|.|TRBV13
TGTGCCAGCACCATCGCGAGAGGCAGCTCCTACGAGCAGTACTTC
CASTIARGSSYEQYF
>TRBJ1-1|.|few|TRBV7-9
TGTGCCAGCAGCCGCGAGGGGAACACTGAAGCTTTCTTT
CASSREGNTEAFF
>TRBJ1-1|TRBD1|once|TRBV11-2
TGTGCCAGCAGCCCCCCGGGACAGTTGAACACTGAAGCTTTCTTT
CASSPPGQLNTEAFF
>TRBJ2-7|.|once|TRBV4-1
TGCGCCAGCAGCCAAGGTAACAGGGCCCACGAGCAGTACTTC
CASSQGNRAHEQYF
>TRBJ2-1|TRBD2|.|TRBV5-4
TGTGCCAGCAGCTTGGGACTAGCGGGAGGGCCGTTTCAGAATGAGCAGTTCTTC
CASSLGLAGGPFQNEQFF
>TRBJ1-5|.|.|TRBV28
TGTGCCAGCAGTTTCGAAAGGGGTGAGGGACCCTATCAGCCCCAGCATTTT
CASSFERGEGPYQPQHF
>TRBJ1-5|.|.|TRBV7-9
TGTGCCAGCAGCCCCAAGGGGGATCAGCCCCAGCATTTT
CASSPKGDQPQHF
>TRBJ2-7|.|.|TRBV28
TGTGCCAGCAGTTTACCCCCGGGACCAACCTACGAGCAGTACTTC
CASSLPPGPTYEQYF
>TRBJ2-7|.|.|TRBV27
TGTGCCAGCAGTTTATCGGCAGGCACCTCCTCCTACGAGCAGTACTTC
CASSLSAGTSSYEQYF
>TRBJ2-7|.|.|TRBV27
TGTGCCAGCAGTTTATCTAGTTACAGGGTCTACGAGCAGTACTTC
CASSLSSYRVYEQYF
>TRBJ2-1|.|.|TRBV6-5
TGTGCCAGCAGACCCTCGGTGAGCTCCTACAATGAGCAGTTCTTC
CASRPSVSSYNEQFF